This TCR beta chain was sequenced during a study of cytomegalovirus exposure and HLA in healthy donors. In the PCR, 60 Vbeta and 13 Jbeta primers were used. TCRdb keeps only in-frame clones here, not all; method: immunoSEQ multiplex PCR. This table has about 130,000 clones, roughly 9.7% appearing once. Study-wide results and limits: Some TCR beta chains (roughly 160 of them) were listed as cytomegalovirus-associated. In vitro confirmation showed three CMV-associated chains to be CMV antigen specific.

The CDR3 consists of 13 residues. V dropped 5 bases and J dropped 4 bases, with 11 bases sitting between them. Looked up from germline, CDR1 is LNHDA and CDR2 is SQIVND (reference sequence). On this clone: Antigen specificity is unknown.

This rearrangement joins TRBV19 to TRBJ1-1; no reliable D call. Sequenced: PBMCs. The TCR was taken from a man aged 50 to 60 in good health and CMV-seronegative. This chain's CDR3 is CASSLTPGTEAFF. The DNA of the CDR3 is TGTGCCAGTAGTCTCACTCCGGGCACTGAAGCTTTCTTT.